A selection of T cell receptor beta chains follows, all from one sample in a study of long-term antiretroviral therapy in people with HIV. TCRdb's table, derived via immunoSEQ multiplex PCR, lists solely in-frame clones and lacks some. The sample has over 30,000 clones, more than 60% seen once. The sequenced sample was unsorted PBMCs, obtained 2 years after starting antiretroviral therapy. The receptor set was obtained from a woman between 45 and 65 years old with HIV. Both conserved end residues are part of each CDR3. The order of the fields is J gene, CDR3 length, V gene, D gene, clone size, CDR3 DNA, CDR3 protein. The D gene is left open where the match is weak. Clone sizes are given selectively: once, few, many, or a class where the clone is expanded.

j_call: TRBJ2-7
cdr3_length: 12
v_call: TRBV2
d_call: -
clone_size: -
cdr3_nt: TGTGCCAGCAGTGAAGCTATCAACGAGCAGTACTTC
cdr3_aa: CASSEAINEQYF

j_call: TRBJ2-7
cdr3_length: 15
v_call: TRBV10-1
d_call: -
clone_size: -
cdr3_nt: TGCGCCAGCAGTGACCACAGGGAGCTCTCCTACGAGCAGTACTTC
cdr3_aa: CASSDHRELSYEQYF

j_call: TRBJ1-2
cdr3_length: 13
v_call: TRBV27
d_call: -
clone_size: -
cdr3_nt: TGTGCCAGCAGTGAGGGGAGTTACTATGGCTACACCTTC
cdr3_aa: CASSEGSYYGYTF

j_call: TRBJ1-1
cdr3_length: 16
v_call: TRBV4-1
d_call: -
clone_size: few
cdr3_nt: TGCGCCAGCAGCCTACGCGATTTTACGGGGAACACTGAAGCTTTCTTT
cdr3_aa: CASSLRDFTGNTEAFF

j_call: TRBJ1-6
cdr3_length: 15
v_call: TRBV5-5
d_call: -
clone_size: -
cdr3_nt: TGTGCCAGCATCCTAGGGGCGTTTTATAATTCACCCCTCCACTTT
cdr3_aa: CASILGAFYNSPLHF

j_call: TRBJ1-5
cdr3_length: 14
v_call: TRBV30
d_call: TRBD1
clone_size: -
cdr3_nt: TGTGCCTGGAGTTCCGGCAGGGGGCGGCAGCCCCAGCATTTT
cdr3_aa: CAWSSGRGRQPQHF

j_call: TRBJ2-2
cdr3_length: 13
v_call: TRBV7-3
d_call: -
clone_size: few
cdr3_nt: TGTGCCAGCAGCTCGACTAGAACCGGGGAGCTGTTTTTT
cdr3_aa: CASSSTRTGELFF

j_call: TRBJ1-5
cdr3_length: 13
v_call: TRBV7-8
d_call: -
clone_size: -
cdr3_nt: TGTGCCAGCAGCTTAGGGGGTCCTCAGCCCCAGCATTTT
cdr3_aa: CASSLGGPQPQHF

j_call: TRBJ2-2
cdr3_length: 15
v_call: TRBV5-1
d_call: -
clone_size: once
cdr3_nt: TGCGCCAGCACCCAGGCTGGGGACCTCACCGGGGAGCTGTTTTTT
cdr3_aa: CASTQAGDLTGELFF

j_call: TRBJ2-2
cdr3_length: 12
v_call: TRBV7-3
d_call: -
clone_size: medium-sized
cdr3_nt: TGTGCCAGCAGCTTAGGCACCGGGGAGCTGTTTTTT
cdr3_aa: CASSLGTGELFF

j_call: TRBJ2-3
cdr3_length: 14
v_call: TRBV5-4
d_call: -
clone_size: -
cdr3_nt: TGTGCCAGCAGCTTGGGCAGGTCTCCCGATACGCAGTATTTT
cdr3_aa: CASSLGRSPDTQYF

j_call: TRBJ1-2
cdr3_length: 16
v_call: TRBV7-9
d_call: TRBD1
clone_size: few
cdr3_nt: TGTGCCAGCAGCCCGACTACCGGGACAGGGGTTCATGGCTACACCTTC
cdr3_aa: CASSPTTGTGVHGYTF

j_call: TRBJ2-1
cdr3_length: 15
v_call: TRBV7-3
d_call: -
clone_size: -
cdr3_nt: TGTGCCAGCAGCTTAATTGCGGGGACCTACAATGAGCAGTTCTTC
cdr3_aa: CASSLIAGTYNEQFF

j_call: TRBJ1-6
cdr3_length: 14
v_call: TRBV7-8
d_call: -
clone_size: -
cdr3_nt: TGTGCCAGCAGCGAAGAAGGGTCGGATTCACCCCTCCACTTT
cdr3_aa: CASSEEGSDSPLHF

j_call: TRBJ1-4
cdr3_length: 16
v_call: TRBV15
d_call: -
clone_size: few
cdr3_nt: TGTGCCACCAGCAGAGATCGGACAGCAACTAATGAAAAACTGTTTTTT
cdr3_aa: CATSRDRTATNEKLFF

j_call: TRBJ1-6
cdr3_length: 14
v_call: TRBV9
d_call: TRBD1
clone_size: once
cdr3_nt: TGTGCCAGCAGCGCCGGACAGGGGTGGTCACCCCTCCACTTT
cdr3_aa: CASSAGQGWSPLHF

j_call: TRBJ2-7
cdr3_length: 14
v_call: TRBV5-4
d_call: -
clone_size: -
cdr3_nt: TGTGCCAGCATCCCGGGACCATCCTACACAGAGCAGTACTTC
cdr3_aa: CASIPGPSYTEQYF

j_call: TRBJ2-5
cdr3_length: 16
v_call: TRBV6-5
d_call: TRBD2
clone_size: -
cdr3_nt: TGTGCCAGCAGTTACTCGACCGCGGGGGGGTTGGAGACCCAGTACTTC
cdr3_aa: CASSYSTAGGLETQYF

j_call: TRBJ2-1
cdr3_length: 14
v_call: TRBV5-1
d_call: TRBD2
clone_size: -
cdr3_nt: TGCGCCAGCAGTGAAGCGGGGCCGCCCTATGAGCAGTTCTTC
cdr3_aa: CASSEAGPPYEQFF

j_call: TRBJ2-3
cdr3_length: 18
v_call: TRBV30
d_call: TRBD2
clone_size: -
cdr3_nt: TGTGCCTGGAGTTATCTAGCGGGGGGCCCCACCGCTACAGATACGCAGTATTTT
cdr3_aa: CAWSYLAGGPTATDTQYF

j_call: TRBJ1-1
cdr3_length: 12
v_call: TRBV7-2
d_call: -
clone_size: -
cdr3_nt: TGTGCCAGCAGCCCGCAGGGCACTGAAGCTTTCTTT
cdr3_aa: CASSPQGTEAFF

j_call: TRBJ2-2
cdr3_length: 17
v_call: TRBV11-3
d_call: TRBD2
clone_size: once
cdr3_nt: TGTGCCAGCAGCTTAGGACTAGCGGGGGTCAACACCGGGGAGCTGTTTTTT
cdr3_aa: CASSLGLAGVNTGELFF

j_call: TRBJ1-4
cdr3_length: 12
v_call: TRBV7-2
d_call: -
clone_size: -
cdr3_nt: TGTGCCAGCAGCCAATACGGAGAAAAACTGTTTTTT
cdr3_aa: CASSQYGEKLFF

j_call: TRBJ1-6
cdr3_length: 15
v_call: TRBV30
d_call: -
clone_size: -
cdr3_nt: TGTGCCTGGAGTGCCACCGGGACCCTCAATTCACCCCTCCACTTT
cdr3_aa: CAWSATGTLNSPLHF

j_call: TRBJ2-3
cdr3_length: 15
v_call: TRBV28
d_call: -
clone_size: -
cdr3_nt: TGTGCCAGCAGTTTCTCTAGCCTTGGGGGAGATACGCAGTATTTT
cdr3_aa: CASSFSSLGGDTQYF

j_call: TRBJ2-3
cdr3_length: 14
v_call: TRBV5-3
d_call: TRBD2
clone_size: once
cdr3_nt: TGTGCCAGAAGCGGGAGGGACCACACAGATACGCAGTATTTT
cdr3_aa: CARSGRDHTDTQYF

j_call: TRBJ2-7
cdr3_length: 15
v_call: TRBV28
d_call: -
clone_size: -
cdr3_nt: TGTGCCAGCACCTCAAGGGAAACCCTAAGTTACGAGCAGTACTTC
cdr3_aa: CASTSRETLSYEQYF

j_call: TRBJ2-7
cdr3_length: 14
v_call: TRBV27
d_call: TRBD1
clone_size: -
cdr3_nt: TGTGCCAGCGTCGAAGATCCCGACAGGGGCGAGCAGTACTTC
cdr3_aa: CASVEDPDRGEQYF

j_call: TRBJ1-2
cdr3_length: 13
v_call: TRBV7-2
d_call: -
clone_size: few
cdr3_nt: TGTGCCAGCAGCTTCTCCTCGGGGTCGAGCTACACCTTC
cdr3_aa: CASSFSSGSSYTF

j_call: TRBJ2-1
cdr3_length: 17
v_call: TRBV7-9
d_call: TRBD2
clone_size: -
cdr3_nt: TGTGCCAGCAGCCAAGGGACTAGCGGGGGCTTCTACAATGAGCAGTTCTTC
cdr3_aa: CASSQGTSGGFYNEQFF

j_call: TRBJ2-5
cdr3_length: 15
v_call: TRBV5-6
d_call: TRBD1
clone_size: -
cdr3_nt: TGTGCCAGCAGCCCCGGACAGGGTTTGTTTGAGACCCAGTACTTC
cdr3_aa: CASSPGQGLFETQYF

j_call: TRBJ2-7
cdr3_length: 17
v_call: TRBV4-2
d_call: -
clone_size: -
cdr3_nt: TGTGCCAGCAGCCCAGAGAGGTGGGACGGCCTAGCCTACGAGCAGTACTTC
cdr3_aa: CASSPERWDGLAYEQYF

j_call: TRBJ1-3
cdr3_length: 16
v_call: TRBV7-2
d_call: TRBD1
clone_size: -
cdr3_nt: TGTGCCAGCAGCCGGGGACAGGGGGAACTCGGAAACACCATATATTTT
cdr3_aa: CASSRGQGELGNTIYF

j_call: TRBJ2-5
cdr3_length: 15
v_call: TRBV7-9
d_call: TRBD2
clone_size: -
cdr3_nt: TGTGCCAGCAGCTTAGGGCGGGGGGTCGAAGAGACCCAGTACTTC
cdr3_aa: CASSLGRGVEETQYF

j_call: TRBJ1-2
cdr3_length: 14
v_call: TRBV5-6
d_call: -
clone_size: -
cdr3_nt: TGTGCCAGCAGCAAATCAGGACGGCGCTATGGCTACACCTTC
cdr3_aa: CASSKSGRRYGYTF

j_call: TRBJ1-2
cdr3_length: 13
v_call: TRBV30
d_call: TRBD1
clone_size: -
cdr3_nt: TGTGCCTGGAGTGTAAAGGGGGCGCTTGGCTACACCTTC
cdr3_aa: CAWSVKGALGYTF

j_call: TRBJ1-6
cdr3_length: 14
v_call: TRBV6-5
d_call: -
clone_size: -
cdr3_nt: TGTGCCAGCAGTTACAGGCACTATAATTCACCCCTCCACTTT
cdr3_aa: CASSYRHYNSPLHF

j_call: TRBJ1-2
cdr3_length: 14
v_call: TRBV14
d_call: -
clone_size: -
cdr3_nt: TGTGCCAGCAGCCAGGGGATATCGTACTATGGCTACACCTTC
cdr3_aa: CASSQGISYYGYTF

j_call: TRBJ2-5
cdr3_length: 14
v_call: TRBV9
d_call: -
clone_size: -
cdr3_nt: TGTGCCAGCAGCGTGCAGGGGTTGGGAGAGACCCAGTACTTC
cdr3_aa: CASSVQGLGETQYF

j_call: TRBJ1-2
cdr3_length: 15
v_call: TRBV2
d_call: -
clone_size: -
cdr3_nt: TGTGCCAGCAGTGAAGGCCGGGGAGGTAACTATGGCTACACCTTC
cdr3_aa: CASSEGRGGNYGYTF

j_call: TRBJ2-3
cdr3_length: 18
v_call: TRBV11-2
d_call: TRBD2
clone_size: -
cdr3_nt: TGTGCCAGCAGCCACGGACTAGCGGGGGGGAAGGGCACAGATACGCAGTATTTT
cdr3_aa: CASSHGLAGGKGTDTQYF

j_call: TRBJ2-3
cdr3_length: 14
v_call: TRBV9
d_call: -
clone_size: -
cdr3_nt: TGTGCCAGCAGCGTAGTAGGGAGCACAGATACGCAGTATTTT
cdr3_aa: CASSVVGSTDTQYF

j_call: TRBJ1-4
cdr3_length: 13
v_call: TRBV5-1
d_call: TRBD1
clone_size: once
cdr3_nt: TGCGCCAGCAGCTCGGGACAGACAGAAAAACTGTTTTTT
cdr3_aa: CASSSGQTEKLFF

j_call: TRBJ2-5
cdr3_length: 14
v_call: TRBV11-2
d_call: -
clone_size: once
cdr3_nt: TGTGCCAGCAGCCCAGGGGCTTTCCAAGAGACCCAGTACTTC
cdr3_aa: CASSPGAFQETQYF

j_call: TRBJ1-2
cdr3_length: 14
v_call: TRBV7-2
d_call: -
clone_size: few
cdr3_nt: TGTGCCAGCAGCTTATCGGCCAGGGGATATGGCTACACCTTC
cdr3_aa: CASSLSARGYGYTF